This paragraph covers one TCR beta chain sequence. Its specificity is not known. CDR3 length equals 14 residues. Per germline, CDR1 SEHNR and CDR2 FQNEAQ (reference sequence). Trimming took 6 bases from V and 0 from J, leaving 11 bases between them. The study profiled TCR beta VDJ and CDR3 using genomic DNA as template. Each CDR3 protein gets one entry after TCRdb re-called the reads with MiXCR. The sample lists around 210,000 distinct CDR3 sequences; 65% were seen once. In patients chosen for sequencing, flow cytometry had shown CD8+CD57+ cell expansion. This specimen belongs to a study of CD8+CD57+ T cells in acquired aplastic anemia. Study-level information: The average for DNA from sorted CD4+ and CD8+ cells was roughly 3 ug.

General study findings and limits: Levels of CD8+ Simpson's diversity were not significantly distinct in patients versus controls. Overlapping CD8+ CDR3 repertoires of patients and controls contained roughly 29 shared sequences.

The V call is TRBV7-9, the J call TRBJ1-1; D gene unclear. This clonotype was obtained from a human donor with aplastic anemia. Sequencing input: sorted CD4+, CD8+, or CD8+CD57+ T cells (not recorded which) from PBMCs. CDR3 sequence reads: CASRAPELNTEAFF. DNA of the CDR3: TGTGCCAGCAGGGCGCCAGAGTTGAACACTGAAGCTTTCTTT.